The T cell receptor (beta chain) described here comes from a study of blood T cell repertoires in COVID-19. The wider study: Samples representing acute and convalescent COVID-19 were sourced from the United States, Italy and Spain. From T cells, B-cell-depleted T cells, or PBMCs came the material, which was cDNA or gDNA.

The authors' processing: Cell counts per sample came from amplifying reference gene primers. Method: immunoSEQ multiplex PCR; TCRdb's copy keeps in-frame clones and lacks some. The V and J calls and clone size are taken from that table; D and trimming were inferred from the DNA. This sample has 190,000 or so clones, with about 85% found just once. Recovered Cohort 3 donors showed two negative PCRs, clearance, or symptom resolution. V lost 3 bases to trimming and J lost 6 bases; unmatched junction nucleotides: 5. Germline V gene sequence: CDR1 SEHNR, CDR2 FQNEAQ (reference sequence). CDR3 length equals 14 residues.

The source is a man aged 40-50 years who had recovered from COVID-19. This chain connects TRBV7-9 to TRBJ2-1; 7 nucleotides line up with TRBD2. What was sequenced was PBMCs or T cells enriched from blood (not recorded which). The CDR3 sequence is CASSLGGGGNEQFF. CDR3 nucleotide sequence: TGTGCCAGCAGCTTGGGCGGCGGGGGCAATGAGCAGTTCTTC.